What follows is one T cell receptor (beta chain) and its context. The antigen is not known. The sample is drawn from a study of CD8+CD57+ T cells in acquired aplastic anemia. Across the whole study: Each DNA sample taken from sorted CD4+ and CD8+ cells came to 3 to 4 ug on average. Read counts for CD4+ cells (from healthy donors) averaged about 11 million.

Findings and limits, study-wide: Patients and controls were found to share approximately 31 CD8+ CDR3 sequences. No significant difference in CD8+ Simpson's diversity was found between patients and controls.

Genomic DNA, serving as template, underwent TCR beta VDJ and CDR3 profiling. TCRdb reanalysed the reads using MiXCR and keeps one entry per CDR3 protein. The sample yields a few hundred thousand distinct CDR3 sequences, under 80% seen once. The ends were cut back, 2 bases at V and 2 bases at J, with 3 bases in the middle. Germline values: CDR1 KGHDR, CDR2 SFDVKD. The CDR3 length is 12 residues. This receptor was taken from a human donor in good health, serving as a control. Material for sequencing was sorted CD4+, CD8+, or CD8+CD57+ T cells (not recorded which) from PBMCs. V and J are TRBV24-1 and TRBJ2-7; no firm D call. The CDR3: CATSDSPYEQYF. The DNA of the CDR3 is TGTGCCACCAGTGATTCACCCTACGAGCAGTACTTC.